The present T cell receptor (beta chain) was sequenced within a study of shared clonotypes between healthy human individuals. This clone was seen a handful of times. No antigen is known for it. Measured with immunoSEQ multiplex PCR; TCRdb has only the in-frame clones, and not every one. This table holds roughly 500,000 clones, approximately 95% found once. Study-level points and caveats: On the whole, naive subsets had larger estimated richness than memory subsets had.

The clonotype originates from a woman aged 25 to 39 in good health. Material for sequencing was naive CD4+ T cells sorted from blood. Subset defined: CD45RA+ positively selected.

CDR3 DNA: TGTGCCAGCAGCCCTTCAGGAGTTCAGCCCCAGCATTTT. Protein product: CASSPSGVQPQHF. The chain employs TRBV11-2 and TRBJ1-5, with D uncertain. The CDR3 covers 13 residues. Trimming shortened V by 5 bases and J by 6 bases, and 11 bases separated the two germline ends. The germline V gene encodes CDR1 SGHAT and CDR2 FQNNGV.